This entry is about one TCR beta chain. The sample comes from a study of blood T cell repertoires in COVID-19. Study in general: COVID-19 samples collected from the United States, Italy and Spain covered acute and convalescent phases. T cells, B-cell-depleted T cells, or PBMCs supplied cDNA or gDNA.

Original processing methods: Estimation of nucleated cell counts was performed using reference gene primer amplification. Profiling relied on immunoSEQ multiplex PCR, and the TCRdb table lists in-frame clones only, not all of them. The DNA gave D and trimming, while V, J and clone size come from that table. Here the sample spans tens of thousands of clones, roughly 86% being singletons. Germline CDR1 reads SNHLY; CDR2 reads FYNNEI. This CDR3 contains 14 residues. With 7 bases removed from V and 4 bases from J, the gap between germline ends came to 14 bases. The clonotype comes from a man aged 65 to 79 with acute or convalescent COVID-19. The V call is TRBV2, the J call TRBJ1-5, with D maybe TRBD1 (6 bases). The sample consisted of peripheral blood. CDR3 nucleotides: TGTGCCAGCACCCAGGGGCAGGTAAATCAGCCCCAGCATTTT. Protein product: CASTQGQVNQPQHF. The full variable domain, rest sourced from reference TRBV2 and TRBJ1-5, is EPEVTQTPSHQVTQMGQEVILRCVPISNHLYFYWYRQILGQKVEFLVSFYNNEISEKSEIFDDQFSVERPDGSNFTLKIRSTKLEDSAMYFCASTQGQVNQPQHFGDGTRLSIL.